This T cell receptor beta chain was profiled in a study of blood T cell repertoires in COVID-19. Authors' processing steps: From reference gene primer amplification, estimates of nucleated cell counts were derived. Assay used: immunoSEQ multiplex PCR; TCRdb lists only in-frame clones, some missing. The DNA gave D and trimming, while V, J and clone size come from that table. The sample has hundreds of thousands of clones, around four fifths seen once. Input material: peripheral blood. This TCR derives from a man aged 80 or over with acute or convalescent COVID-19.

The CDR3 region is CASSQDWKQDWDTIYF. DNA of the CDR3: TGTGCCAGCAGCCAAGATTGGAAACAGGATTGGGACACCATATATTTT. The rearrangement uses TRBV4-2 and TRBJ1-3; D is possibly TRBD1 (5 bases). V dropped 0 bases and J dropped 8 bases, with 17 bases sitting between them. This CDR3 region has 16 residues. Germline lookup yields CDR1 LGHNA and CDR2 YNFKEQ.